These 11 T cell receptor beta chains share one sample of origin, sequenced in a study of Graves' ophthalmopathy and Graves' hyperthyroidism (dated by TCRdb to 2016 to 2019). The sample was run on an Illumina HiSeq 2000. TCR beta CDR3 regions were amplified from RNA transcripts for repertoire sequencing. The first round of RT-PCR was done with HTBI primers and the Qiagen OneStep RT-PCR kit, and was followed by a second round of multiplex PCR, then size selection and purification. TCRdb reprocessed the public reads (quality trimming at Q25 with fastp, clone calling with MiXCR) and kept in-frame beta chains. Entries that share a CDR3 protein sequence are merged under the most common genes and DNA. The sample contains hundreds of thousands of distinct CDR3 sequences, 22% of them found a single time. The ten largest clones take up roughly 6.9% of the sample. The sample comprised peripheral blood. All receptors derive from a young woman with stable Graves' hyperthyroidism. Some clones in this sample may be carry-over from other donors' samples. Donor details come from another sample of the same person, matched by shared clones.

V gene TRBV20-1 combines with J gene TRBJ1-1; no reliable D call. The V and J ends lost 2 bases and 1 base respectively, with 20 bases between them. Per germline, CDR1 DFQATT and CDR2 SNEGSKA (reference sequence). This CDR3 comprises 17 residues. The CDR3 nucleotides read TGCAGTGCTAGACCCCTCCCAGTCGAGCGGGCGAACACTGAAGCTTTCTTT. This codes for CSARPLPVERANTEAFF.

The CDR3 loop is CASSPFLGGEYF. The CDR3 DNA follows: TGTGCCAGCAGCCCGTTTTTGGGCGGCGAATACTTC. This chain uses TRBV14 with TRBJ2-7; D gene uncertain. The CDR3 loop spans 12 amino acids. V dropped 4 bases and J dropped 13 bases, with 17 bases sitting between them. Germline V CDR1 and CDR2: SGHDN, FVKESK.

At least ten counts were recorded for this clonotype. The CDR3 here is CASSSNRQETQYF. CDR3 DNA sequence: TGTGCCAGCAGTTCCAACAGGCAAGAGACCCAGTACTTC. The V call is TRBV7-2, the J call TRBJ2-5; D is perhaps TRBD1 (5 bases). V was clipped by 6 bases and J by 2 bases, with 10 bases between them. Germline-derived CDR1 and CDR2 are SGHTA and FQGNSA. The CDR3 is 13 amino acids.

In its sample, this clonotype was seen many times. The V and J genes are TRBV3-1 and TRBJ1-6; 8 nucleotides align to TRBD1. V shed 5 bases, J shed 7 bases, and the junction held 10 bases outside the gene matches. Germline lookup yields CDR1 LGHDT and CDR2 YNNKEL (reference sequence). CDR3 length equals 16 residues. The CDR3 nucleotides are TGTGCCAGCAGCTCCTGGACAGGGACTGGCAATTCACCCCTCCACTTT. Protein sequence: CASSSWTGTGNSPLHF.

This clonotype was seen at least ten times. The chain combines TRBV12-3 or TRBV12-4 with TRBJ1-3, with a weak D call TRBD1 (5 bases). The V gene lost 6 bases and the J gene lost 0 bases, with 12 bases spanning the gap. There are 15 residues in the CDR3. This chain's CDR3 is CASRYGHISGNTIYF. CDR3 in DNA: TGTGCCAGCAGGTATGGACACATCTCTGGAAACACCATATATTTT.

Many counts were recorded for this clonotype. The genes are TRBV6-5 and TRBJ2-2, with a weak D call TRBD1 (5 bases). V lost 0 bases and J lost 7, with 15 bases in between. This CDR3 is built from 16 residues. Germline V gene data show CDR1 as MNHEY and CDR2 as SVGAGI. Here the CDR3 reads CASSYSITGQGGELFF. The CDR3 DNA reads as TGTGCCAGCAGTTACTCGATAACAGGCCAAGGCGGGGAGCTGTTTTTT.

The V call is TRBV12-3 or TRBV12-4, the J call TRBJ1-2; D gene unclear. V was pared by 8 bases and J by 4 bases, with 17 bases between. The CDR3 is 14 amino acids. The CDR3 region has the DNA TGTGCCAGCTCACCACAGAGTTCTGGCTATGGCTACACCTTC. Translating gives CASSPQSSGYGYTF.

The J gene is TRBJ2-2, the V gene TRBV11-2; D may correspond to TRBD1 or TRBD2 (5 bases each). Germline values: CDR1 SGHAT, CDR2 FQNNGV. The V and J ends lost 5 bases and 3 bases respectively, with 13 bases between them. The CDR3 is 15 residues long. This chain's CDR3 is CASSNRDGYTGELFF. The CDR3 DNA follows: TGTGCCAGCAGCAACCGGGACGGCTACACCGGGGAGCTGTTTTTT.

The V call is TRBV6-1, the J call TRBJ1-1; TRBD1 aligns across 10 bases. The CDR3 sequence is 14 residues long. Trimming cost V 10 bases and J 4 bases; bases outside gene matches: 9. Germline values: CDR1 MNHNS, CDR2 SASEGT. The CDR3 region has the DNA TGTGCCAACACCCTGGGACAGGGGTTCACTGAAGCTTTCTTT. Translating gives CANTLGQGFTEAFF.

The chain employs TRBV27 and TRBJ1-5; a possible D gene is TRBD1 (5 bases). The CDR3 totals 15 residues. V dropped 1 base and J dropped 2 bases, with 9 bases sitting between them. Germline V gene lookup returns CDR1 MNHEY and CDR2 SMNVEV (reference sequence). The CDR3 DNA sequence: TGTGCCAGCAGTTTATGGGGGTATGGCAATCAGCCCCAGCATTTT. Protein: CASSLWGYGNQPQHF.

J is TRBJ2-7 and V is TRBV6-1; maybe TRBD1 (6 bases). Germline-derived CDR1 and CDR2 are MNHNS and SASEGT. The V end lost 6 bases, the J end lost 2 bases, and 11 bases lay between the germline ends. This CDR3 region has 13 residues. CDR3 in amino acids: CASRGAGAYEQYF. CDR3 DNA sequence: TGTGCCAGCAGGGGGGCAGGAGCCTACGAGCAGTACTTC.